These 13 T cell receptor beta chains came from one sample sequenced in a study of T cell repertoires in cytomegalovirus infection (dated by TCRdb to the late 2010s). The sequencer was an Illumina HiSeq 1500. TCRdb applied fastp at Q25 and MiXCR to the public reads, then kept only in-frame beta chains. All rows with the same CDR3 protein become a single entry with the most common DNA and genes. The sample table records roughly 230,000 distinct CDR3 sequences; approximately 13% of these occur just once. The biggest ten clones account for 1.5% to 2% of the sample. Sequencing was performed on PBMCs. The receptors come from a human donor in good health (CMV status not recorded). Some clones in this sample may be carry-over from other donors' samples.

Ten or more counts support this clonotype. CDR3 residues: CASSSNRGIATNEKLFF. The CDR3 region has the DNA TGTGCCAGCAGTTCCAACAGGGGAATTGCAACTAATGAAAAACTGTTTTTT. V gene TRBV28 combines with J gene TRBJ1-4; the match to TRBD1 covers 7 bases. This CDR3 is 17 amino acids long. Unmatched junction bases numbered 8, after V lost 4 bases and J lost 0 bases. CDR1 and CDR2 from the germline V gene are MDHEN and SYDVKM. The whole variable domain, filled in from reference TRBV28 and TRBJ1-4, reads DVKVTQSSRYLVKRTGEKVFLECVQDMDHENMFWYRQDPGLGLRLIYFSYDVKMKEKGDIPEGYSVSREKKERFSLILESASTNQTSMYLCASSSNRGIATNEKLFFGSGTQLSVL.

The chain recombines TRBV3-1 with TRBJ2-7; 8 positions agree with TRBD1. CDR3 size: 16 residues. Per germline, CDR1 LGHDT and CDR2 YNNKEL (reference sequence). The trim removed 3 bases at V and 3 bases at J, leaving 10 bases unmatched. The CDR3 coding sequence is TGTGCCAGCAGCCACGGACAGGGTTACCCGGACTACGAGCAGTACTTC. Translating gives CASSHGQGYPDYEQYF.

V is TRBV28 and J is TRBJ2-1; TRBD2 matches 8 bases. Trimming at V came to 1 base and at J to 4 bases, leaving 6 bases not matched to a gene. This CDR3 region has 16 residues. In germline, CDR1 is MDHEN, CDR2 SYDVKM. CDR3 sequence (DNA): TGTGCCAGCAGTTTATCGGGCGGGGGGACATACAATGAGCAGTTCTTC. Its protein product is CASSLSGGGTYNEQFF.

This clonotype appeared a few times. As DNA, the CDR3 is TGCGCCAGCAGCCAAGATCCGGTGGGGGCGACATACGAGCAGTACTTC. Translating it yields CASSQDPVGATYEQYF. The rearrangement joins TRBV4-1 to TRBJ2-7, with D maybe TRBD1 (6 bases). V was shortened by 0 bases and J by 4 bases, with 16 bases between the two germline ends. The CDR3 is 16 amino acids. Germline-derived CDR1 and CDR2 are MGHRA and YSYEKL.

Ten or more counts support this clonotype. CDR3 nucleotide sequence: TGTGCCAGCAGCCCTCGACAGGATAACTCTGGAAACACCATATATTTT. It yields the protein CASSPRQDNSGNTIYF. The chain joins TRBV7-2 to TRBJ1-3, with D perhaps TRBD1 (6 bases). Germline V gene lookup returns CDR1 SGHTA and CDR2 FQGNSA. With 5 bases removed from V and 0 bases from J, the gap between germline ends came to 14 bases. CDR3 length: 16 amino acids.

In this sample, this clonotype turned up once. The V call is TRBV30, the J call TRBJ2-3; no reliable D call. Germline assignment: CDR1 GTSNPN and CDR2 SVGIG (reference sequence). The CDR3 spans 15 residues. V shed 2 bases and J shed 6 bases, with 18 bases lying between them. The CDR3 sequence is CAWSPPDDVGDTQYF. The CDR3 DNA reads as TGTGCCTGGAGTCCCCCGGACGATGTGGGGGATACGCAGTATTTT.

In this sample, this clonotype turned up many times. The J gene is TRBJ1-5, the V gene TRBV19; D not resolved. The CDR3 spans 15 residues. The germline V gene has CDR1 LNHDA and CDR2 SQIVND (reference sequence). Trimming took 2 bases from V and 0 from J, leaving 8 bases between them. CDR3 sequence: CASSISGNSNQPQHF. The CDR3 DNA reads TGTGCCAGTAGTATATCCGGAAATAGCAATCAGCCCCAGCATTTT.

This clonotype has just a few counts. This sequence joins TRBV29-1 and TRBJ2-1; 8 bases match TRBD1. Germline values: CDR1 SQVTM, CDR2 ANQGSEA. Unmatched junction bases numbered 5, after V lost 1 base and J lost 0 bases. This CDR3 comprises 16 residues. CDR3 region: CSVEGGQGGSYNEQFF. The CDR3 DNA sequence: TGCAGCGTTGAAGGCGGACAGGGCGGCTCCTACAATGAGCAGTTCTTC.

The rearrangement uses TRBV5-1 and TRBJ2-1; 13 bases agree with TRBD2. CDR3 length: 17 residues. After removal of 1 base from V and 4 bases from J, the junction contained 5 bases not matched to a gene. CDR1 is SGHRS and CDR2 is YFSETQ in the germline V gene. This chain's CDR3 is CASSLFTSGGDYNEQFF. CDR3 nucleotide sequence: TGCGCCAGCAGCTTGTTCACTAGCGGGGGGGATTACAATGAGCAGTTCTTC. Full variable domain (outside the CDR3, taken from reference TRBV5-1 and TRBJ2-1): KAGVTQTPRYLIKTRGQQVTLSCSPISGHRSVSWYQQTPGQGLQFLFEYFSETQRNKGNFPGRFSGRQFSNSRSEMNVSTLELGDSALYLCASSLFTSGGDYNEQFFGPGTRLTVL.

This clonotype was seen at least ten times. The rearrangement uses TRBV6-1 and TRBJ1-3; D not resolved. Germline assignment: CDR1 MNHNS and CDR2 SASEGT. Trimming cost V 6 bases and J 4 bases, with 7 bases left between them. There are 12 residues in the CDR3. The CDR3 spells CASRPEGNTIYF. The CDR3 DNA reads TGTGCCAGCAGACCAGAAGGAAACACCATATATTTT.

This chain uses TRBV6-5 with TRBJ1-1, with TRBD1 identical over 8 bases. Per germline, CDR1 MNHEY and CDR2 SVGAGI. J was trimmed by 4 bases and V by 2 bases; bases with no gene match: 9. The CDR3 length is 16 residues. CDR3 loop: CASSYLQGQGPTEAFF. CDR3 in DNA: TGTGCCAGCAGTTACCTCCAAGGACAGGGCCCCACTGAAGCTTTCTTT.

This clonotype was seen many times. This chain connects TRBV7-2 to TRBJ2-3; D gene ambiguous. The germline gives CDR1 SGHTA, CDR2 FQGNSA. V was cut by 5 bases and J by 3 bases, with 12 bases left in between. There are 14 residues in the CDR3. The CDR3 reads CASSPRSGTDTQYF. CDR3 nucleotides: TGTGCCAGCAGCCCCCGGTCTGGTACAGATACGCAGTATTTT.

In this sample, this clonotype turned up many times. The chain uses TRBV7-2 and TRBJ1-1; weak D call: TRBD1 (6 bases). CDR3 size: 17 residues. The V gene lost 4 bases and the J gene lost 0 bases, with 18 bases spanning the gap. CDR1 and CDR2 from the germline V gene are SGHTA and FQGNSA. The CDR3 DNA reads TGTGCCAGCAGCTCTGGAAAGGGGGGGAGCATGAACACTGAAGCTTTCTTT. Protein sequence: CASSSGKGGSMNTEAFF. Looking up the rest from reference TRBV7-2 and TRBJ1-1 gives the full variable domain: GAGVSQSPSNKVTEKGKDVELRCDPISGHTALYWYRQSLGQGLEFLIYFQGNSAPDKSGLPSDRFSAERTGGSVSTLTIQRTQQEDSAVYLCASSSGKGGSMNTEAFFGQGTRLTVV.